This T cell receptor beta chain was retrieved from a study of blood T cell repertoires in COVID-19. The data were produced by immunoSEQ multiplex PCR, yet TCRdb's version contains in-frame clones alone and is incomplete. The table lists about 180,000 clones, roughly 81% of them singletons, with roughly 12% in the top ten. V gave up 5 bases and J gave up 7 bases, with 14 bases separating them. Germline V gene data show CDR1 as SGHNT and CDR2 as YYREEE (reference sequence). CDR3 length: 13 amino acids. The rearrangement uses TRBV5-4 and TRBJ2-3; D unresolved. The receptor's source is a woman aged 80 or over with COVID-19, enrolled during active disease. Specimen: peripheral blood. CDR3 nucleotides: TGTGCCAGCAGTTCCACCCGAGAATATACGCAGTATTTT. Translating gives CASSSTREYTQYF.